This T cell receptor beta chain derives from a study of blood T cell repertoires in COVID-19. Overall study: Acute and convalescent COVID-19 specimens originated in the United States, Italy and Spain. Sources were T cells, B-cell-depleted T cells, or PBMCs; the material itself was cDNA or gDNA.

Per the original methods: Scientists estimated how many nucleated cells there were by amplifying reference gene primers. Sequencing used immunoSEQ multiplex PCR; TCRdb keeps in-frame clones, though not all of them. D and trimming were read from the DNA, whereas the V and J calls and clone size are those reported in that table. The profile shows 200,000 to 250,000 clones, about 90% of them singletons. Per the germline V gene, CDR1 is GTSNPN and CDR2 is SVGIG (reference sequence). CDR3 length: 15 residues. Trimming stripped 4 bases from V and 2 bases from J, with 14 bases between. Sequenced sample: peripheral blood. J is TRBJ2-2 and V is TRBV30; perhaps TRBD1 as D (6 bases). The sequence came from a woman aged 18-29 years who had recovered from COVID-19. The CDR3 DNA reads TGTGCCTGGACCACGGGACACCTAAACACCGGGGAGCTGTTTTTT. This gives the protein CAWTTGHLNTGELFF. The variable domain in full, with the rest retrieved from reference TRBV30 and TRBJ2-2, is SQTIHQWPATLVQPVGSPLSLECTVEGTSNPNLYWYRQAAGRGLQLLFYSVGIGQISSEVPQNLSASRPQDRQFILSSKKLLLSDSGFYLCAWTTGHLNTGELFFGEGSRLTVL.